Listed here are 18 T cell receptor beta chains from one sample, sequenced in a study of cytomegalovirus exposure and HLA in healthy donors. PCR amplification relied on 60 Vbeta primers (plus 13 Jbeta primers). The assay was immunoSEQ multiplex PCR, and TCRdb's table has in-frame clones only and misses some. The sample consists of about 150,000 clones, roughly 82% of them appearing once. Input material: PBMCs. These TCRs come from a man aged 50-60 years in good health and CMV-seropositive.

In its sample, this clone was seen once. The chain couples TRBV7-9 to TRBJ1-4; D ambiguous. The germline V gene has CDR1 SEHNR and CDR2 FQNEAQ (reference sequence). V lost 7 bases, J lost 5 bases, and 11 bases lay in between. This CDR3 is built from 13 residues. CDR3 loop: CASTTERNEKLFF. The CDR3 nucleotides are TGTGCCAGCACCACGGAGAGGAATGAAAAACTGTTTTTT. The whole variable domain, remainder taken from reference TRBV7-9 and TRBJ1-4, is DTGVSQNPRHKITKRGQNVTFRCDPISEHNRLYWYRQTLGQGPEFLTYFQNEAQLEKSRLLSDRFSAERPKGSFSTLEIQRTEQGDSAMYLCASTTERNEKLFFGSGTQLSVL.

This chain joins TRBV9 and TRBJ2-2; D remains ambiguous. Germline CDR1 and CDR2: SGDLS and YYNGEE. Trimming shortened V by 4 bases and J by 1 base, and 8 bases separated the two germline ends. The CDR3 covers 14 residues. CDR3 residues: CASSLSLNTGELFF. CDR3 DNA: TGTGCCAGCAGCCTAAGTCTGAACACCGGGGAGCTGTTTTTT.

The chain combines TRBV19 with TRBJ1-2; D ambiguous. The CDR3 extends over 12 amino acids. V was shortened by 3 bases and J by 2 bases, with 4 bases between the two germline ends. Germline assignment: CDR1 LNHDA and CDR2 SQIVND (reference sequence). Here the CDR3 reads CASSMANYGYTF. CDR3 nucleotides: TGTGCCAGTAGTATGGCCAACTATGGCTACACCTTC.

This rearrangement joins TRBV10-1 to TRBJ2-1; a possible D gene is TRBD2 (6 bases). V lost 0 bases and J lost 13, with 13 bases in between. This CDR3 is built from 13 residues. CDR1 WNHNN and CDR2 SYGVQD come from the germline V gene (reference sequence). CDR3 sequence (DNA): TGCGCCAGCAGTGAGTCAGCGGACGGGAGCCAGTTCTTC. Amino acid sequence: CASSESADGSQFF.

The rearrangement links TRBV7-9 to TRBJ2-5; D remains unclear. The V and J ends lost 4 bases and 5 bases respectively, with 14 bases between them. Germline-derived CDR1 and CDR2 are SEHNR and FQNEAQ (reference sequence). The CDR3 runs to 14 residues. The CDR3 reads CASSYPGRWETQYF. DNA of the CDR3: TGTGCCAGCAGCTACCCAGGAAGATGGGAGACCCAGTACTTC.

CDR3 coding DNA: TGTGCCAGCAGCTTAGCCGGCGGCGGAAAAGAGACCCAGTACTTC. This gives the protein CASSLAGGGKETQYF. The V call is TRBV11-2, the J call TRBJ2-5; D gene unclear. V shed 1 base and J shed 3 bases, with 12 bases lying between them. The CDR3 length is 15 residues. Germline CDR1 and CDR2: SGHAT and FQNNGV.

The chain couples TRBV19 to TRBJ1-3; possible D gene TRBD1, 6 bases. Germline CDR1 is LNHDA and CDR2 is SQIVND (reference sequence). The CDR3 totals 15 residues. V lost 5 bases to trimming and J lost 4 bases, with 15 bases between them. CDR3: CASSLQGYQGNTIYF. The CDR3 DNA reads TGTGCCAGTAGTCTGCAGGGGTACCAGGGAAACACCATATATTTT.

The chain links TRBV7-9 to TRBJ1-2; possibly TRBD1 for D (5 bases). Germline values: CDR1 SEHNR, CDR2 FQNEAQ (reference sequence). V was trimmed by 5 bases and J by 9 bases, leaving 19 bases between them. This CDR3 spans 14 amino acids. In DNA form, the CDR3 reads TGTGCCAGCAGCCCCGGGACTGACATGGGTAGCTACACCTTC. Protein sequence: CASSPGTDMGSYTF.

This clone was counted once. In DNA form, the CDR3 reads TGTGCTAGTGGTTTGGTAGGCAGGTTAAGAGGAAACACCATATATTTT. It specifies CASGLVGRLRGNTIYF. V and J are TRBV12-5 and TRBJ1-3; D gene unclear. Trimming pared 0 bases from V and 4 bases from J, leaving 13 bases between. The CDR3 loop spans 16 amino acids. The germline V gene encodes CDR1 LGHNT and CDR2 FRNRAP.

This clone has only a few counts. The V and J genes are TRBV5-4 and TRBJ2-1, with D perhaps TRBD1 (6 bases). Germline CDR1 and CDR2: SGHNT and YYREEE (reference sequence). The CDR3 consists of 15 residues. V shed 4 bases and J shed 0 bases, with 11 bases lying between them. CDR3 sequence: CASSADSSSYNEQFF. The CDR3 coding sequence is TGTGCCAGCAGCGCGGACAGCAGCTCCTACAATGAGCAGTTCTTC. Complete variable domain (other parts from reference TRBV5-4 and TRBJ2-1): ETGVTQSPTHLIKTRGQQVTLRCSSQSGHNTVSWYQQALGQGPQFIFQYYREEENGRGNFPPRFSGLQFPNYSSELNVNALELDDSALYLCASSADSSSYNEQFFGPGTRLTVL.

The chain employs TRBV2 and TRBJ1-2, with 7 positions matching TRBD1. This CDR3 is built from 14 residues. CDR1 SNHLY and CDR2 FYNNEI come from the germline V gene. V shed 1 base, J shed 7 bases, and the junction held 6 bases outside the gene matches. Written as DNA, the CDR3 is TGTGCCAGCAGTGAAGGGGCAGGGGGTGGTGGCTACACCTTC. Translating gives CASSEGAGGGGYTF.

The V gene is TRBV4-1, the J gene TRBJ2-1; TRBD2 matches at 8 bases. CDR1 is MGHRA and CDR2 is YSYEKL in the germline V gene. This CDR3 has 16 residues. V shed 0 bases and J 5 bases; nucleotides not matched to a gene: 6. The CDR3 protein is CASSQDPSGFHNEQFF. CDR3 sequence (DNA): TGCGCCAGCAGCCAAGATCCTAGCGGGTTTCACAATGAGCAGTTCTTC.

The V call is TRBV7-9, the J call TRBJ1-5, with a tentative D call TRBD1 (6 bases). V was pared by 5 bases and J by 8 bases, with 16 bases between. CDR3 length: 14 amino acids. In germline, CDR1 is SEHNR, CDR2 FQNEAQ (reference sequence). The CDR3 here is CASSQGTLDEPQHF. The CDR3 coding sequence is TGTGCCAGCAGCCAGGGGACACTTGATGAGCCCCAGCATTTT.

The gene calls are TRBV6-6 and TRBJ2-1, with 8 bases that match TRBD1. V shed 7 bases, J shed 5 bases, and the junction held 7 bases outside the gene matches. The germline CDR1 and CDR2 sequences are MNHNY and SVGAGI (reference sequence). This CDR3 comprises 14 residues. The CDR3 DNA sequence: TGTGCCAGCACCCTCGACAGGGGTAACAATGAGCAGTTCTTC. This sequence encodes CASTLDRGNNEQFF.

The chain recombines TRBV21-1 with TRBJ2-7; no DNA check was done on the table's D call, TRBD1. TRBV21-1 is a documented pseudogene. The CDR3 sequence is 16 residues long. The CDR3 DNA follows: TGTGCCAGCAGCAAAGGGCTAAAAGGGGACAGCTACGAGCAGTACGTC. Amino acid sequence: CASSKGLKGDSYEQYV.

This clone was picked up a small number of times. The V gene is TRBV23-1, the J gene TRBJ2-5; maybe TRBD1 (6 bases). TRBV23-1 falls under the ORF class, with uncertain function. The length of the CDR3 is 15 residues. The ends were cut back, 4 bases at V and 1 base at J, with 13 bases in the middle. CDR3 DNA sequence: TGCGCCAGCAGTCCCCCGCAAGGGGGCCAAGAGACCCAGTACTTC. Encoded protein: CASSPPQGGQETQYF.

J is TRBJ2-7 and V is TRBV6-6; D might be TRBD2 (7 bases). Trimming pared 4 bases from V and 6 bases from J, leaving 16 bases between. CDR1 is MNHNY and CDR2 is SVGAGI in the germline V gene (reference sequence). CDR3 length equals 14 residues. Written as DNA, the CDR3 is TGTGCCAGCAGTTCTGGGGGGCGGGAGAGCGAGCAGTACGTC. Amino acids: CASSSGGRESEQYV.

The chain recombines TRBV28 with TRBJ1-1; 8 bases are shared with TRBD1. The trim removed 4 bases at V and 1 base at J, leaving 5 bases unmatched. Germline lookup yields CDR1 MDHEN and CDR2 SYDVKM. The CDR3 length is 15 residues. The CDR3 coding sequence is TGTGCCAGCAGTTCCTCAGGGGGCACGAACACTGAAGCTTTCTTT. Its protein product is CASSSSGGTNTEAFF.